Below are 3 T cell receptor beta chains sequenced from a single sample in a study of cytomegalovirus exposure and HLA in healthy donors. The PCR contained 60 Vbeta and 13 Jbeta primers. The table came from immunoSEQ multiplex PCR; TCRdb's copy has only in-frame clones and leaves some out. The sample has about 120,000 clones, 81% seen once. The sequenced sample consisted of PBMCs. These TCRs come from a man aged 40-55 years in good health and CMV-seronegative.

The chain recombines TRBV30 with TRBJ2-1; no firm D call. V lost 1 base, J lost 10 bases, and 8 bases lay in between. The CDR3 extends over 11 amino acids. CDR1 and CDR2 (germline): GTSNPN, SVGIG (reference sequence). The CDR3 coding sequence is TGTGCCTGGAGTGACCGTGGCGAGCAGTTCTTC. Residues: CAWSDRGEQFF.

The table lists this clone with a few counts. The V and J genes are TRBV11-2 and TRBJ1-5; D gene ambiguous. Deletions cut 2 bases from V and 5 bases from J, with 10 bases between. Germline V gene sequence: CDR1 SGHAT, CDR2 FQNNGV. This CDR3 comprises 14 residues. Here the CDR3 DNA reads TGTGCCAGCAGCTTACCGGGGTGGGATCAGCCCCAGCATTTT. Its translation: CASSLPGWDQPQHF.

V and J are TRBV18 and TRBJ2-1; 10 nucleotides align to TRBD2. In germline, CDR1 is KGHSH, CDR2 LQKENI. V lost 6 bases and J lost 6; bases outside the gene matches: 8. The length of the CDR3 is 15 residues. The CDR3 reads CASSPTSGIGNEQFF. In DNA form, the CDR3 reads TGTGCCAGCTCTCCCACTAGCGGGATCGGCAATGAGCAGTTCTTC. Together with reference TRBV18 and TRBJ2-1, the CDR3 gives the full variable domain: NAGVMQNPRHLVRRRGQEARLRCSPMKGHSHVYWYRQLPEEGLKFMVYLQKENIIDESGMPKERFSAEFPKEGPSILRIQQVVRGDSAAYFCASSPTSGIGNEQFFGPGTRLTVL.